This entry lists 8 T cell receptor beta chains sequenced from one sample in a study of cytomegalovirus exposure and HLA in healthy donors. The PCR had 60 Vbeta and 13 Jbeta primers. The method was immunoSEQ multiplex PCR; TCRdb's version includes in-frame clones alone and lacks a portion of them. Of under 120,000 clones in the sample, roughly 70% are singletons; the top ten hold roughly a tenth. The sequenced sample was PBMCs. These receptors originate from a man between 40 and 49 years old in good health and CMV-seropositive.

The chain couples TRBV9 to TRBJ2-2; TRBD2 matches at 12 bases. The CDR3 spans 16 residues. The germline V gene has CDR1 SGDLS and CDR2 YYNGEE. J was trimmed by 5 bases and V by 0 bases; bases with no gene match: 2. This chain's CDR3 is CASSVETSGRTGELFF. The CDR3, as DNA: TGTGCCAGCAGCGTAGAGACTAGCGGGAGAACCGGGGAGCTGTTTTTT.

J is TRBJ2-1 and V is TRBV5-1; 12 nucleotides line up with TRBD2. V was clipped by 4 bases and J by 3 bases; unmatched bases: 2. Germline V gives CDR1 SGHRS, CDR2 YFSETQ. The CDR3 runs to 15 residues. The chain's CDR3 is CASSPTSGSYNEQFF. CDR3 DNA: TGCGCCAGCAGCCCGACTAGCGGGAGCTACAATGAGCAGTTCTTC.

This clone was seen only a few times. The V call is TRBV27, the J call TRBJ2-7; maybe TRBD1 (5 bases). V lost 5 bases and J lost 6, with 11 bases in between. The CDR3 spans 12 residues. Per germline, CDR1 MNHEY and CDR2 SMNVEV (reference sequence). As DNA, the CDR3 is TGTGCCAGCAGTCTAGGGGTTGGCGAGCAGTACTTC. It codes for CASSLGVGEQYF.

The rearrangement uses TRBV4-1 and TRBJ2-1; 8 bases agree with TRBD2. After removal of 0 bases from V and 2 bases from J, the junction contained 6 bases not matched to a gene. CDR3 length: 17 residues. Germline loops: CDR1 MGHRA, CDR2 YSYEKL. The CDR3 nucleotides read TGCGCCAGCAGCCAAGAAGGACGGGAGGGGCCCTACAATGAGCAGTTCTTC. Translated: CASSQEGREGPYNEQFF.

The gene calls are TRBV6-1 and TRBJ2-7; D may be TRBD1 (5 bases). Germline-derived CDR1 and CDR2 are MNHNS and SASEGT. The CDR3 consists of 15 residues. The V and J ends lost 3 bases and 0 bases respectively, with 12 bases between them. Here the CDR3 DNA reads TGTGCCAGCAGTGAGTCGGACACGTACTCCTACGAGCAGTACTTC. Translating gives CASSESDTYSYEQYF.

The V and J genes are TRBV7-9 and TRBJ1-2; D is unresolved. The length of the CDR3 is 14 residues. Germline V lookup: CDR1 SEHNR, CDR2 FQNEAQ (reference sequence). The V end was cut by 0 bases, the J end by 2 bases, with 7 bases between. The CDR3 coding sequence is TGTGCCAGCAGCTTAGCGTCGAGGAACTATGGCTACACCTTC. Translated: CASSLASRNYGYTF.

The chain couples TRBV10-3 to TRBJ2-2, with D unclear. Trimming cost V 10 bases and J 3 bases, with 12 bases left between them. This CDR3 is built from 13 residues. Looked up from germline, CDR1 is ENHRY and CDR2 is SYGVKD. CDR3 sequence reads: CATRRSDTGELFF. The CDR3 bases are TGTGCCACCCGGCGGTCCGACACCGGGGAGCTGTTTTTT.

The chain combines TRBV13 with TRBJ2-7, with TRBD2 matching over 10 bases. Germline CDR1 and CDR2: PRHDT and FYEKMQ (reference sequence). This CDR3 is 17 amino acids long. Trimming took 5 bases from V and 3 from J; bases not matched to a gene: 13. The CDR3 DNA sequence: TGTGCCAGCAGCACTCACGCGGGACTAGCGAGTGGCTACGAGCAGTACGTC. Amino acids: CASSTHAGLASGYEQYV.